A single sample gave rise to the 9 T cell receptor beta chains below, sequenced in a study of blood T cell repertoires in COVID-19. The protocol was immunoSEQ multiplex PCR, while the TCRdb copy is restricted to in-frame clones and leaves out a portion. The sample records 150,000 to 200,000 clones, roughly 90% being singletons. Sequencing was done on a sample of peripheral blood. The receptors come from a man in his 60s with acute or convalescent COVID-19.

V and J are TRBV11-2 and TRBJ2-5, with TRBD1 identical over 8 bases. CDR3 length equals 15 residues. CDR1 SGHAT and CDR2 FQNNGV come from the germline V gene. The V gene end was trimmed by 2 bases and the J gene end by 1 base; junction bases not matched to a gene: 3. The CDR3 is CASSLTGGFQETQYF. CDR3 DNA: TGTGCCAGCAGCTTAACAGGGGGGTTCCAAGAGACCCAGTACTTC.

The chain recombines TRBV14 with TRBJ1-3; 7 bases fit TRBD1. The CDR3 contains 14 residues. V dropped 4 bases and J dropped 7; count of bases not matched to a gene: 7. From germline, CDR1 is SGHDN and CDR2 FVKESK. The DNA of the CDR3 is TGTGCCAGCAGCCTGATGACAGGGTGGAACACCATATATTTT. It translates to CASSLMTGWNTIYF.

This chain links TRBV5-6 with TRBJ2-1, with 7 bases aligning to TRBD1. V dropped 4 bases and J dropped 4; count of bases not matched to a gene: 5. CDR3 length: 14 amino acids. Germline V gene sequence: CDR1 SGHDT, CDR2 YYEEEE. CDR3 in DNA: TGTGCCAGCAGCGAGGGACAGCTTTACAATGAGCAGTTCTTC. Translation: CASSEGQLYNEQFF.

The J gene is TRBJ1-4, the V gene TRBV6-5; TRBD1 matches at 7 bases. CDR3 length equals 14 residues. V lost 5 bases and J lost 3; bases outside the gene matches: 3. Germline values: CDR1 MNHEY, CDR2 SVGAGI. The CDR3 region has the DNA TGTGCCAGCAGTCACAGGGGCTCTAATGAAAAACTGTTTTTT. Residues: CASSHRGSNEKLFF.

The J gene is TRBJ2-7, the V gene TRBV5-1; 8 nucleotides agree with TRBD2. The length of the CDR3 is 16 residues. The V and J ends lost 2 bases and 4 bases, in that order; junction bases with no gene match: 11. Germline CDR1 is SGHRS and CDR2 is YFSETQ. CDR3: CASSFGGAGGGYEQYF. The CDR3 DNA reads TGCGCCAGCAGCTTTGGAGGGGCGGGAGGAGGTTACGAGCAGTACTTC.

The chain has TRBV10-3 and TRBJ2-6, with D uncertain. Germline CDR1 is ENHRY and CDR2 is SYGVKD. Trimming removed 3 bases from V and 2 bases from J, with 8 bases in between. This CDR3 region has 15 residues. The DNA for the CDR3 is TGTGCCATCAGTGACAGTGGTGCTGGGGCCAACGTCCTGACTTTC. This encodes CAISDSGAGANVLTF.

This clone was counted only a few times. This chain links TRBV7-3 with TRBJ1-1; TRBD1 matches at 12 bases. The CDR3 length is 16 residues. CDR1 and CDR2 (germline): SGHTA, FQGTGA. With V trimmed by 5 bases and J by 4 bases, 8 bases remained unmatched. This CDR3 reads CASSPRDRGRGTEAFF. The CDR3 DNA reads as TGTGCCAGCAGCCCCAGGGACAGGGGGCGCGGCACTGAAGCTTTCTTT.

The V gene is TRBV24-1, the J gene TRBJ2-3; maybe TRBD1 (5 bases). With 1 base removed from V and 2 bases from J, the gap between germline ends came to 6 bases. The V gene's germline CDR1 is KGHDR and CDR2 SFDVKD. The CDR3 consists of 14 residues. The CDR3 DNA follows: TGTGCCACCAGTGATTTCAGGGACACAGATACGCAGTATTTT. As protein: CATSDFRDTDTQYF.

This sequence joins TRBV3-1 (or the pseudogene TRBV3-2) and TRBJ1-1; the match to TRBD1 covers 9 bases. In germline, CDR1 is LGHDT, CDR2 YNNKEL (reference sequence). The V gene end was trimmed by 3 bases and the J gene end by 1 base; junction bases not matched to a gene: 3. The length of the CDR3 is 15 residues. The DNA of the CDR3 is TGTGCCAGCAGCCAGCCGGGACAGGGGAACACTGAAGCTTTCTTT. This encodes CASSQPGQGNTEAFF.